This T cell receptor (beta chain) stems from a study of shared clonotypes between healthy human individuals. Trimming took off 3 bases at V and 0 bases at J, with 15 bases between the two ends. The CDR3 is 17 amino acids. CDR1 MGHRA and CDR2 YSYEKL come from the germline V gene. Only CD45RO-negative cells positively selected for CCR7 counted as naive CD8 cells, so terminally differentiated effector memory CD45RA+ cells were excluded. Sequencing was performed with immunoSEQ multiplex PCR; in TCRdb, only in-frame clones are kept and a portion is missing. The top ten clones hold 1% to 1.5% of a sample with about 2 million clones, about 94% of them seen once.

The source material was naive CD8+ T cells sorted from blood. The receptor was derived from a young man in good health. The J gene is TRBJ1-3, the V gene TRBV4-1, with D possibly matching TRBD1 (6 bases). The CDR3 here is CASSHSPGDNSGNTIYF. As DNA, the CDR3 is TGCGCCAGCAGCCACTCCCCAGGGGACAACTCTGGAAACACCATATATTTT.